This TCR beta chain was documented in a study of T cell repertoires in cytomegalovirus infection. Study context: HLA-C-restricted CMV epitopes, recently identified, and well-studied HLA-B-restricted ones were used by the study. It can be stated that public TCR beta signatures indicated CMV infection as well as a matching HLA type.

About this clonotype: Its antigen is unidentified.

General study findings and limits: The study identified carriers of CMV plus the relevant HLA from cumulative public TCR beta family frequency. Dominant in the ex vivo response were TCR beta clonotypes restricted by HLA-C and specific for CMV.

One entry per CDR3 protein, called by TCRdb with MiXCR from the reads. The sample holds around 300,000 distinct CDR3 sequences, approximately 22% seen once. The germline V gene encodes CDR1 SGHDT and CDR2 YYEEEE. V was cut by 4 bases and J by 1 base, with 11 bases left in between. This CDR3 has 14 residues. Material: cultured PBMCs, obtained from culture after CMV antigen stimulation. The chain couples TRBV5-6 to TRBJ1-1, with D possibly being TRBD1 (6 bases). The TCR was taken from a human donor in good health (CMV status not recorded). Some clones in this sample may be carry-over from other donors' samples. The CDR3 DNA is TGTGCCAGCAGCCCTAGGGACACGAACACTGAAGCTTTCTTT. Residues: CASSPRDTNTEAFF.